A selection of T cell receptor beta chains follows, all from one sample in a study of response to subunit inactivated influenza vaccine. TCRdb reprocessed the RT-PCR reads via MiXCR and lists one record per CDR3 protein. The sample has more than 450,000 distinct CDR3 sequences; 7.6% are singletons. Sequenced material: PBMCs from blood, taken around 25 months after vaccination. These receptors originate from a man in his fifties or sixties who received an inactivated influenza vaccine. CDR3s include the opening cysteine and the closing phenylalanine or tryptophan. D genes are given only for firm matches. Part of the rows lack a size; the others show once, few, many or a class for expanded clones.

TRBJ2-4 | many | NA | TRBV30 | CASSLGPAKNIQYF | TGTGCCTCGTCCCTCGGTCCAGCCAAAAACATTCAGTACTTC
TRBJ2-7 | few | TRBD2 | TRBV20-1 | CSARYGTSGRVYEQYF | TGCAGTGCTAGATACGGGACTAGCGGTAGGGTCTACGAGCAGTACTTC
TRBJ1-1 | NA | NA | TRBV4-3 | CASSQGSSILNTEAFF | TGCGCCAGCAGCCAGGGGTCTTCAATATTGAACACTGAAGCTTTCTTT
TRBJ2-6 | NA | NA | TRBV20-1 | CSARGNGANVLTF | TGCAGTGCTAGGGGAAACGGGGCCAACGTCCTGACTTTC
TRBJ2-1 | NA | NA | TRBV28 | CASTLEGGYNEQFF | TGTGCCAGCACTCTAGAGGGGGGTTACAATGAGCAGTTCTTC
TRBJ2-6 | NA | TRBD1 | TRBV6-5 | CASSYQGVGANVLTF | TGTGCCAGCAGTTACCAGGGGGTTGGGGCCAACGTCCTGACTTTC
TRBJ1-4 | many | NA | TRBV12-3/TRBV12-4 | CASNPRGADGEKLFF | TGTGCCAGCAACCCGAGAGGAGCAGACGGTGAAAAACTGTTTTTT
TRBJ2-5 | few | NA | TRBV3-1 | CASSHEFQETQYF | TGTGCCAGCAGCCATGAGTTCCAAGAGACCCAGTACTTC
TRBJ2-3 | NA | TRBD1 | TRBV7-2 | CASSKTGISTDTQYF | TGTGCCAGCAGCAAGACAGGGATTAGCACAGATACGCAGTATTTT
TRBJ1-1 | NA | NA | TRBV6-2/TRBV6-3 | CASRVGGTEAFF | TGTGCCAGCAGGGTTGGGGGCACCGAAGCTTTCTTT
TRBJ2-2 | few | NA | TRBV7-9 | CASSFATGQVGELFF | TGTGCCAGCAGCTTTGCGACAGGCCAGGTCGGGGAGCTGTTTTTT
TRBJ2-1 | NA | NA | TRBV29-1 | CSGGESEQFF | TGCAGCGGGGGGGAGAGTGAGCAGTTCTTC
TRBJ2-7 | NA | NA | TRBV6-1 | CASSDLSGKYEQYF | TGTGCCAGCAGTGATTTGTCAGGGAAGTACGAGCAGTACTTC
TRBJ2-1 | few | NA | TRBV5-1 | CASSLVQRSYNEQFF | TGCGCCAGCAGCTTGGTGCAGCGCTCCTACAATGAGCAGTTCTTC
TRBJ2-4 | many | NA | TRBV28 | CASSLMRGVRAKNIQYF | TGTGCCAGCAGTTTAATGAGGGGGGTAAGGGCCAAAAACATTCAGTACTTC
TRBJ1-2 | few | NA | TRBV15 | CATSRGGQGHGYTF | TGTGCCACCAGCAGAGGGGGTCAGGGGCATGGCTACACCTTC
TRBJ2-5 | NA | NA | TRBV28 | CASCKGSTETQYF | TGTGCCAGCTGCAAGGGATCGACGGAGACCCAGTACTTC
TRBJ2-3 | few | TRBD1 | TRBV20-1 | CSARDHRGKSTDTQYF | TGCAGTGCTAGAGACCACAGGGGAAAGAGCACAGATACGCAGTATTTT
TRBJ2-7 | NA | TRBD1 | TRBV3-1 | CASSRKVAGQANYEQYF | TGTGCCAGCAGCCGTAAAGTCGCGGGACAGGCAAACTACGAGCAGTACTTC
TRBJ2-3 | many | TRBD1 | TRBV20-1 | CSAFLGQGLIRADTQYF | TGCAGTGCTTTCCTGGGACAGGGATTAATAAGGGCAGATACGCAGTATTTT
TRBJ2-3 | many | NA | TRBV5-1 | CASSLDRDSTDTQYF | TGCGCCAGCAGCTTGGACAGGGATAGCACAGATACGCAGTATTTT
TRBJ2-3 | few | TRBD2 | TRBV6-5 | CASSYVRGGDTQYF | TGTGCCAGCAGTTACGTTCGGGGGGGAGATACGCAGTATTTT
TRBJ2-3 | many | NA | TRBV7-2 | CASSTPTGTTDTQYF | TGTGCCAGCAGCACGCCCACAGGGACGACAGATACGCAGTATTTT
TRBJ2-1 | few | TRBD2 | TRBV2 | CASRPPGMVAGGPEQFF | TGTGCCAGCAGGCCACCCGGTATGGTAGCGGGGGGGCCTGAGCAGTTCTTC
TRBJ2-5 | NA | NA | TRBV5-1 | CASSLERGWETQYF | TGCGCCAGCAGCTTGGAAAGGGGTTGGGAGACCCAGTACTTC
TRBJ2-7 | NA | TRBD2 | TRBV20-1 | CSARELAGGVYEQYF | TGCAGTGCTAGGGAACTAGCGGGAGGGGTATACGAGCAGTACTTC
TRBJ1-2 | many | NA | TRBV6-2/TRBV6-3 | CASRPLGSNYGYTF | TGTGCCAGCAGGCCTCTTGGATCTAACTATGGCTACACCTTC
TRBJ1-4 | many | TRBD1 | TRBV9 | CASSTGGATNEKLFF | TGTGCCAGCAGCACAGGGGGCGCGACTAATGAAAAACTGTTTTTT
TRBJ2-1 | NA | TRBD2 | TRBV4-3 | CASSQDPQTSGTYNEQFF | TGCGCCAGCAGCCAAGATCCCCAGACTAGCGGGACCTACAATGAGCAGTTCTTC
TRBJ1-4 | few | NA | TRBV12-3/TRBV12-4 | CASSLLYEKLFF | TGTGCCAGCAGTTTACTTTATGAAAAACTGTTTTTT
TRBJ2-1 | many | TRBD1 | TRBV9 | CASSVVGTGYNEQFF | TGTGCCAGCAGCGTAGTAGGGACAGGATACAATGAGCAGTTCTTC
TRBJ1-2 | NA | TRBD1 | TRBV24-1 | CATSDRGQGDYGYTF | TGTGCCACCAGTGATCGCGGACAGGGGGACTATGGCTACACCTTC
TRBJ1-5 | many | TRBD1 | TRBV5-1 | CASSYRGLSNQPQHF | TGCGCCAGCAGCTACAGGGGGCTGAGCAATCAGCCCCAGCATTTT
TRBJ2-3 | NA | TRBD1 | TRBV4-3 | CASSQGGTGGDTQYF | TGCGCCAGCAGCCAAGGGGGGACAGGGGGAGATACGCAGTATTTT
TRBJ2-5 | NA | TRBD1 | TRBV5-1 | CASRQGAGGAEETQYF | TGCGCCAGCAGACAAGGGGCAGGGGGCGCGGAAGAGACCCAGTACTTC
TRBJ2-7 | many | TRBD2 | TRBV14 | CASSQGAGAVHEQYF | TGTGCCAGCAGCCAAGGGGCGGGAGCTGTCCACGAGCAGTACTTC
TRBJ2-2 | many | TRBD2 | TRBV6-1 | CASRGAGGATGELFF | TGTGCCAGCAGGGGTGCCGGGGGGGCCACCGGGGAGCTGTTTTTT
TRBJ1-2 | many | NA | TRBV20-1 | CSASVRSSGYTF | TGCAGTGCTAGTGTACGGTCCAGTGGCTACACCTTC
TRBJ1-6 | NA | NA | TRBV27 | CASSLSPLHF | TGTGCCAGCAGTTTATCACCCCTCCACTTT
TRBJ2-7 | many | NA | TRBV6-5 | CASSYSLKAGWNEQYF | TGTGCCAGCAGTTACTCGCTGAAGGCAGGGTGGAACGAGCAGTACTTC
TRBJ1-2 | NA | TRBD1 | TRBV9 | CASSTGTGDNYGYTF | TGTGCCAGCAGCACAGGGACAGGGGATAACTATGGCTACACCTTC
TRBJ2-3 | NA | TRBD2 | TRBV20-1 | CCASRTSGRTTDTQYF | TGCTGTGCTAGCCGGACTAGCGGGAGGACCACAGATACGCAGTATTTT
TRBJ2-1 | NA | NA | TRBV11-2 | CASSQFMQALYNEQFF | TGTGCCAGCAGCCAGTTCATGCAAGCGCTCTACAATGAGCAGTTCTTC
TRBJ2-7 | few | NA | TRBV4-1 | CASSQARGNYEQYF | TGCGCCAGCAGCCAAGCCAGGGGTAACTACGAGCAGTACTTC
TRBJ2-1 | many | TRBD2 | TRBV20-1 | CSASILSGGYNEQFF | TGCAGTGCTAGTATTCTTAGCGGGGGTTACAATGAGCAGTTCTTC
TRBJ1-4 | many | NA | TRBV11-2 | CASSLDVTFEKLFF | TGTGCCAGCAGCTTAGATGTTACGTTTGAAAAACTGTTTTTT
TRBJ2-3 | NA | NA | TRBV6-2/TRBV6-3 | CASSALWGGTDTQYF | TGTGCCAGCAGTGCCCTTTGGGGGGGCACAGATACGCAGTATTTT
TRBJ2-7 | NA | NA | TRBV7-2 | CASSLASTGTHEQYF | TGTGCCAGCAGCTTGGCTTCTACAGGGACCCACGAGCAGTACTTC
TRBJ2-1 | many | NA | TRBV7-2 | CASSPGLNEQFF | TGTGCCAGCAGTCCGGGCCTCAATGAGCAGTTCTTC
TRBJ2-3 | many | NA | TRBV2 | CASTWVASTDTQYF | TGTGCCAGCACCTGGGTAGCGTCGACAGATACGCAGTATTTT
TRBJ1-2 | few | NA | TRBV28 | CASSLWAGEVINYGYTF | TGTGCCAGCAGTTTATGGGCAGGGGAGGTAATTAACTATGGCTACACCTTC
TRBJ2-2 | many | TRBD1 | TRBV5-1 | CASSSDRGRTGELFF | TGCGCCAGCAGCTCGGACAGGGGGCGCACCGGGGAGCTGTTTTTT